This TCR beta chain is drawn from a study of identical twins (dated by TCRdb to 2015 to 2016). Study-level background: TCR alpha and beta repertoires from monozygotic twins, unrelated adults of various ages and cord blood were deep-sequenced to test whether fetal clonotypes persist. Replicate twin experiments were performed at different times using different library preparation protocols to rule out contamination. Study-level results and caveats: Abundant cord blood beta clonotypes carried fewer insertions; young adult naive repertoires showed a weaker similar trend, while memory repertoires showed none. Compared with coincidental sharing between unrelated individuals, out-of-frame TCR alpha sequences shared between twins had an excess of sequences with low generation probability. A weaker excess of twin sharing was found in beta out-of-frame sequences because the signal-to-noise ratio was lowered by fewer shared sequences. Zero-insertion analyses could be partly confounded by invariant T cells such as MAIT and iNKT, though diverse VJ usage argued against such confounding for most clonotypes. Because the same donors could not be followed over many years, conclusions were based on cross-sectional statistical analysis. In monozygotic twins, out-of-frame TCR alpha sharing was systematically underestimated by recombination models, although the models agreed with sharing between unrelated individuals.

From the cysteine up to the phenylalanine, the CDR3 has a length of 19 residues. Of all the DNA, just the CDR3 is kept, 57 bases in frame from base 1. According to the germline V gene (reference sequence), CDR1 reads LGHDT and CDR2 reads YNNKEL. Trimmed from V: 8 bases; trimmed from J: 2 bases; junction bases lacking a gene match: 21. Library method: 5' RACE. This sample was sequenced with an Illumina HiSeq 2000. Template switching added a universal primer binding site, and the final cDNA carried a unique molecular identifier that allowed TCR cDNA molecules to be counted accurately. Specific primers in the conserved constant-segment region were used to synthesize first-strand cDNA for TCR alpha and beta chains. To control for contamination, each cDNA library was double barcoded with a SMART-Mk sample barcode plus Illumina barcodes. TruSeq adapter sequences, together with Illumina sample barcodes, were added in two successive PCR steps. Sequencing of the TCR alpha and beta cDNA libraries was done on the Illumina HiSeq platform using custom primers. Processing in the source paper ran as follows. MiGEC processed the raw reads to extract unique molecular identifiers, while MiXCR was used to determine the CDR3 positions. For each individual, recombination models were inferred using an EM algorithm with the repgenHMM and IGoR tools. The tcR package in R was used for shared clonotype analysis, with sharing normalized by the product of cloneset sizes. Out-of-frame nonproductive sequences were analyzed to study raw recombination free of thymic and clonal selection effects. The public reads were quality trimmed at Q25 with fastp and then assembled into clones with MiXCR by TCRdb, keeping productive beta chains. CDR3 protein sequences are deduplicated, and each keeps its most common genes and DNA. The V and J calls and clone size are TCRdb's, not the authors'. Here the sample has roughly 230,000 distinct CDR3 sequences; about 8.3% occur a single time. The ten top clones hold less than 4% of the sample.

About this clonotype: Its specific antigen is unknown. Per-base quality was not reported, and no clone a single base away is much larger than it.

All donors were healthy Caucasians. The twin cohort comprised three pairs of female monozygotic twins, all aged about 18 to 29 years. CD4+ and CD8+ T cell populations were isolated with positive isolation kits from Invitrogen. The same sample was also used in a study of yellow fever vaccine responses in identical twins. In that second paper, the authors write: The authors reported that the T cell response to vaccination in identical twins appeared partly convergent and partly personalized. In the study, vaccine-responding T cell clones were precisely tracked in identical twins.

This sequence uses TRBV3-1 and TRBJ2-7; 10 junctional bases match TRBD2. The receptor was isolated from a woman aged 18-29 years in good health. Sequenced input: CD8+ T cells sorted from blood. In nucleotides, the sequence is TGTGCCAGCTGCAAAGAGATGCCTAGCGGGAGCCCACACCCCTACGAGCAGTACTTC. Its protein is CASCKEMPSGSPHPYEQYF.